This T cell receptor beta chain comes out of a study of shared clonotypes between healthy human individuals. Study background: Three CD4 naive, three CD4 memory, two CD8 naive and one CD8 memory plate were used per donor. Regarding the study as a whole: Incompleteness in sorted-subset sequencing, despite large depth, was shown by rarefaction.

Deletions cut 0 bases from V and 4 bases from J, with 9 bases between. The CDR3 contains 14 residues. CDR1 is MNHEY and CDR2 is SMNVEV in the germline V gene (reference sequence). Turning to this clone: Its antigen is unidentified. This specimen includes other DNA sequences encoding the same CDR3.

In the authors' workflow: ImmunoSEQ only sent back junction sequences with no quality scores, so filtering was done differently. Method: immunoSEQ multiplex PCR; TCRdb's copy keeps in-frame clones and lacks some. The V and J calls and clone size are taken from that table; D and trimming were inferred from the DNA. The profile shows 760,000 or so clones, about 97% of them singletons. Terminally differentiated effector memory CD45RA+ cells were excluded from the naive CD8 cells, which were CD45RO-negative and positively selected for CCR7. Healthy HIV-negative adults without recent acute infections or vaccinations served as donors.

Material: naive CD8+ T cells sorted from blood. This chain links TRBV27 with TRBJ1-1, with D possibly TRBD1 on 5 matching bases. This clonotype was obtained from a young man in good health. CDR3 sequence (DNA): TGTGCCAGCAGTTTATCGCGGAGGGGCACTGAAGCTTTCTTT. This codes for CASSLSRRGTEAFF.